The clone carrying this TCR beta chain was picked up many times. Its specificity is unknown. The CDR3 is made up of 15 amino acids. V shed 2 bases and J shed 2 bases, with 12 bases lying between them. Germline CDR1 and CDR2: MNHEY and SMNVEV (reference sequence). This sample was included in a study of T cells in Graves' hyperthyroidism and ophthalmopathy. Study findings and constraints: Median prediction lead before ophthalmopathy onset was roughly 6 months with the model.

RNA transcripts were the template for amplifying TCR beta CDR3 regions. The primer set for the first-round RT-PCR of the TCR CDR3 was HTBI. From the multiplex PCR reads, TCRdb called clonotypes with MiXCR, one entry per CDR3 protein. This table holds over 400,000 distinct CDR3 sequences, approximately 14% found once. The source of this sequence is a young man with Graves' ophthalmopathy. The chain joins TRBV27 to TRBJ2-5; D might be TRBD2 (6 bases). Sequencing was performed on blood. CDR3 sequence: CASSLRGRNQETQYF. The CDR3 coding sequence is TGTGCCAGCAGTTTACGGGGGAGAAATCAAGAGACCCAGTACTTC.